The entry below describes one T cell receptor beta chain. Its antigen remains unknown. This sample was included in a study of T cells in Graves' hyperthyroidism and ophthalmopathy. Study-wide points: In the blood, most expanded thyroid clonotypes above 0.001 appeared as well.

The study excluded patients with uncontrolled infection, other autoimmune disease, pregnancy or lactation. TCR beta CDR3 region amplification was performed from RNA transcripts. The TCR CDR3 first-round RT-PCR relied on the HTBI primer set. Each CDR3 protein gets one entry after TCRdb re-called the multiplex PCR reads with MiXCR. The sample records over 200,000 distinct CDR3 sequences, 18% being singletons. The sequencing input was blood. This clonotype was sampled from a man in his forties or fifties with Graves' hyperthyroidism.

The CDR3 sequence: CASSPPSGTGGGYEQYF. CDR3 nucleotides: TGTGCCAGCTCACCACCTTCCGGGACAGGGGGAGGTTACGAGCAGTACTTC. The rearrangement links TRBV18 to TRBJ2-7; TRBD1 agrees at 11 bases. The V gene end was trimmed by 0 bases and the J gene end by 4 bases; junction bases not matched to a gene: 8. This CDR3 is built from 17 residues. The germline CDR1 and CDR2 sequences are KGHSH and LQKENI.